This is a list of T cell receptor beta chains from one sample in a study of T cells in Graves' hyperthyroidism and ophthalmopathy. TCRdb re-analysed the multiplex PCR reads in MiXCR, keeping a single row per CDR3 protein. The sample lists 500,000 to 600,000 distinct CDR3 sequences; about 43% were seen once. Sequencing input: peripheral blood or thyroid tissue (not recorded which). These receptors were obtained from a woman between 18 and 29 years old with Graves' hyperthyroidism. Both conserved end residues are part of each CDR3. Each record gives: CDR3 length, V gene, D gene, J gene, clone size, CDR3 DNA, CDR3 protein. The D gene is left open where the match is weak. The listing skips clone size in some rows; elsewhere it reads once, few, many or a size class.

>16|TRBV7-9|-|TRBJ2-2|-
TGTGCCAGCAGTTGGGCGGGTACGACGAACACCGGGGAGCTGTTTTTT
CASSWAGTTNTGELFF
>14|TRBV27|-|TRBJ1-2|-
TGTGCCAGCAGTTTGAACACCGGGGGAACTGGCTACACCTTC
CASSLNTGGTGYTF
>13|TRBV20-1|-|TRBJ1-5|many
TGCTCAGCTAAGGGGGATAGCAATCAGCCCCAGCATTTT
CSAKGDSNQPQHF
>13|TRBV11-2|TRBD1|TRBJ2-5|-
TGTGCCAGCTTAGGACAGGCAAGGGAGACCCAGTACTTC
CASLGQARETQYF
>13|TRBV7-2|-|TRBJ2-1|few
TGTGCCAGCAGCTTAGCTGGTATGAATGAGCAGTTCTTC
CASSLAGMNEQFF
>12|TRBV7-3|-|TRBJ2-3|-
TGTGCCAGCAGAGGGCCCTCAGATACGCAGTGTTTT
CASRGPSDTQCF
>13|TRBV7-3|-|TRBJ2-1|few
TGTGCCAGCAGCTTAGGACGATCCAATGAGCAGTTCTTC
CASSLGRSNEQFF
>15|TRBV7-9|-|TRBJ2-1|few
TGTGCCAGCAGCCAGCTTACGGCAGAGGACAATGAGCAGTTCTTC
CASSQLTAEDNEQFF
>14|TRBV4-2|TRBD1|TRBJ1-2|-
TGTGCCAGCAGACGCGACAGGGGTGACTATGGCTACACCTTC
CASRRDRGDYGYTF
>15|TRBV13|TRBD1|TRBJ1-3|-
TGTGCCAGTTGGGACAGCATACACTATGGCAACACCATATATTTT
CASWDSIHYGNTIYF
>12|TRBV6-2/TRBV6-3|-|TRBJ2-7|many
TGTGCCAGCAGTTACTCTGTCCACGAGCAGTACTTC
CASSYSVHEQYF
>13|TRBV2|-|TRBJ2-7|once
TGTGCCAGCAGCTTAGCGTTGGGATCCGAGCAGTACTTC
CASSLALGSEQYF
>15|TRBV11-1|TRBD1|TRBJ2-7|-
TGTGCCAGCAGCTTAGTGGGGGACAGCCCCTACGAGCAGTACTTC
CASSLVGDSPYEQYF
>13|TRBV7-2|TRBD2|TRBJ2-5|-
TGTGCCACACAACTAGCGGGAGCGGAGACCCAGTACTTC
CATQLAGAETQYF
>15|TRBV20-1|TRBD1|TRBJ1-1|many
TGCAGTGCTAAGGAAGCGGGACAGGGGTACACTGAAGCTTTCTTT
CSAKEAGQGYTEAFF
>11|TRBV10-3|TRBD1|TRBJ2-7|-
TGTGCCATCAGTCCGGACAGGGGGCAGTACTTC
CAISPDRGQYF
>14|TRBV29-1|-|TRBJ1-1|-
TGCAGCGTTGGACCCGGGGCGATGAACACTGAAGCTTTCTTT
CSVGPGAMNTEAFF
>16|TRBV24-1|-|TRBJ1-3|-
TGTGCCACCAGTGATCACGCAGGGGCGGGAGGAAACACCATATATTTT
CATSDHAGAGGNTIYF
>15|TRBV29-1|TRBD1|TRBJ2-2|few
TGCAGCGTGCGGACCGACAGGGGTCGGACCGGGGAGCTGTTTTTT
CSVRTDRGRTGELFF
>13|TRBV7-6|-|TRBJ2-7|-
TGTGCCAGCAGCTTACTTTTCAGGGACGAGCAGTACTTC
CASSLLFRDEQYF
>15|TRBV20-1|TRBD1|TRBJ2-2|many
TGCAGTGCTAGAGCCCTAGACAGGGCCACCGGGGAGCTGTTTTTT
CSARALDRATGELFF
>14|TRBV5-1|-|TRBJ2-7|-
TGCGCCAGCAGCCCCTCGGTTCCAGCCTACGAGCAGTACTTC
CASSPSVPAYEQYF